This TCR beta chain is drawn from a study of follicular helper T cells after annual influenza vaccination. About the study: Across the 2013-2014, 2014-2015 and 2015-2016 vaccination seasons, some subjects were resampled.

Time point reported: 2014-2015 season, pre-vaccination. This clone was seen only once. Germline CDR1 reads MGHRA; CDR2 reads YSYEKL. The CDR3 extends over 16 amino acids. Trimming left V 0 bases short and J 5 bases short, with 13 bases between. Produced via immunoSEQ multiplex PCR; TCRdb's table is partial and in-frame only. The table lists 6,500 to 10,000 clones, approximately 80% of them singletons. This material consisted of CXCR5+ CD38- circulating T follicular helper cells from blood, taken on the day of influenza vaccination. The subset was: circulating Tfh, non-naive CD4+CXCR5+PD-1+ (ICOS+CD38+ or ICOS-CD38-). This chain uses TRBV4-1 with TRBJ1-4; D ambiguous. The sequence came from an adult who received the influenza vaccine. The CDR3 protein is CASSQEGWQKNEKLFF. DNA for the CDR3: TGCGCCAGCAGCCAAGAAGGTTGGCAGAAAAATGAAAAACTGTTTTTT.